What follows are 25 T cell receptor beta chains derived from one specimen sequenced in a study of CD8+ T cells in alopecia areata. After isolation, RNA underwent reverse transcription to generate cDNA as the sequencing template. Sequenced by immunoSEQ multiplex PCR; TCRdb stores in-frame clones only, minus some. This record lists under 350,000 clones, none seen once only, and the top ten clones contain roughly 1.2%. Cells pooled from cutaneous lymph nodes were sorted on CD4, CD8alpha, NKG2D, NKG2ACE and other markers. Sequencing was performed on CD4+ T cells sorted from a lymph node. Every receptor here comes from a C3H/HeJ mouse with alopecia areata. MHC haplotype here: H2-k.

Regarding this clone: Each gene name is a mouse one. The read ends 4 residues early relative to the CDR3; the germline J gene fills the gap. This rearrangement joins TRBV5 to TRBJ2-2; 12 bases agree with TRBD2. V lost 4 bases, J lost 4 bases, and 4 bases stayed unmatched. Per the germline V gene, CDR1 is LGHNA and CDR2 is YNLKQL (reference sequence). The CDR3 loop spans 16 amino acids. Partial CDR3 DNA: TGTGCCAGCAGCCCAGGGACTGGGGGGATCACCGGG. Residues: CASSPGTGGITG. The whole CDR3 sequence is CASSPGTGGITGQLYF.

With regard to this clone: Gene names follow the mouse nomenclature. The missing CDR3 end, 4 residues past where the read stops, is filled in from the germline J gene. This rearrangement joins TRBV13-3 to TRBJ2-3; 11 bases fit TRBD2. There are 16 residues in the CDR3. Germline CDR1 NNHDY, CDR2 SYVADS. The V segment lost 3 bases and the J segment 0 bases; nucleotides outside the gene matches: 3. The covered CDR3 bases are TGTGCCAGCAGTGGGACTGGGGGGAAGAGTGCAGAA. Its protein product is CASSGTGGKSAE. The complete CDR3 reads CASSGTGGKSAETLYF.

To note about this clone: Mouse germline and gene names are used. The read gets to within 4 residues of the CDR3 end, and the germline J gene fills in the rest. The chain links TRBV13-3 to TRBJ2-1; 8 nucleotides match TRBD2. Germline values: CDR1 NNHDY, CDR2 SYVADS. With 5 bases clipped from V and 2 bases from J, the junction kept 3 bases outside the gene matches. This CDR3 spans 14 amino acids. CDR3 in amino acids: CASRLLGDYAEQFF. Partial CDR3 DNA: TGTGCCAGCAGACTACTGGGGGACTATGCT.

This clone was recorded a few times. Mouse germline and gene names are used. The sequence runs out 4 residues before the end of the CDR3; the remainder is reconstructed from the germline J gene. This sequence joins TRBV17 and TRBJ2-3; 7 bases are shared with TRBD1. Germline trimming cut 7 bases from V and 1 base from J; bases unmatched to any gene: 5. Germline-derived CDR1 and CDR2 are MNHDT and YYDKIL. CDR3 length equals 14 residues. CDR3 DNA, as far as it was read: TGTGCTAGCAACAGGGGTGGGGGTGCAGAA. Its translation is CASNRGGGAE. In full, the CDR3 is CASNRGGGAETLYF.

Many counts were recorded for this clone. The listed genes are named as in mouse. The read ends 4 residues before the CDR3 terminus; that terminus is restored from the germline J gene. The same CDR3 also results from other DNA sequences found in this sample. The chain carries TRBV13-1 and TRBJ1-2, with D maybe TRBD1 (5 bases). CDR1 and CDR2 from the germline V gene are NSHNY and SYGAGN. The germline V and J ends were trimmed by 0 bases and 0 bases, with 9 bases remaining between them. The length of the CDR3 is 15 residues. The sequenced CDR3 bases are TGTGCCAGCAGTGATGCCGGGGGGGCAAACTCC. This sequence encodes CASSDAGGANS. The full CDR3 protein is CASSDAGGANSDYTF.

This clone was seen many times. The genes are named according to mouse. The sequence runs out 4 residues before the end of the CDR3; the remainder is reconstructed from the germline J gene. The genes are TRBV17 and TRBJ2-3; no clear D. The germline gives CDR1 MNHDT, CDR2 YYDKIL. V lost 5 bases and J 1 base, leaving 7 bases between the germline ends. This CDR3 contains 13 residues. CDR3: CASSSERAETLYF. The covered CDR3 bases are TGTGCTAGCAGTTCAGAGCGTGCAGAA.

Details on this clone: Gene names are mouse gene names. The read ends 4 residues before the CDR3 terminus; that terminus is restored from the germline J gene. The chain has TRBV13-3 and TRBJ2-1; TRBD2 matches at 9 bases. V shed 0 bases, J shed 5 bases, and the junction held 3 bases outside the gene matches. The CDR3 is 15 residues long. Germline values: CDR1 NNHDY, CDR2 SYVADS. This chain's CDR3 is CASSDGAGGDAEQFF. The covered CDR3 bases are TGTGCCAGCAGTGATGGGGCTGGGGGGGATGCT.

This clone was seen a handful of times. Genes and germline are mouse. Sequencing ends 4 residues short of the CDR3 end; the germline J gene provides the rest. The chain has TRBV19 and TRBJ2-2; 11 nucleotides align to TRBD2. CDR3 length equals 14 residues. Trimming cost V 6 bases and J 4 bases; bases outside gene matches: 2. CDR1 and CDR2 (germline): FNHDT, SITEND (reference sequence). CDR3 bases read: TGTGCCAGCACCGGGACTGGGGGCACCGGG. This sequence encodes CASTGTGGTG. The full CDR3 protein is CASTGTGGTGQLYF.

Comment on this clone: The genes are named according to mouse. Sequencing ends 4 residues short of the CDR3 end; the germline J gene provides the rest. The gene calls are TRBV17 and TRBJ2-3, with a weak D call TRBD1 (6 bases). Germline V gene sequence: CDR1 MNHDT, CDR2 YYDKIL. The CDR3 contains 16 residues. V shed 0 bases and J shed 0 bases, with 10 bases lying between them. This CDR3 reads CASSRDPGQSAETLYF. CDR3 DNA, as far as it was read: TGTGCTAGCAGTAGAGATCCGGGACAAAGTGCAGAA.

With regard to this clone: This may be a read error: a much more frequent sequence differs by one nucleotide. Mouse names are used for the genes. The CDR3 extends 4 residues past the end of the read, so its final part is completed from the germline J gene. This CDR3 is also generated by other DNA sequences in the sample. The chain combines TRBV19 with TRBJ2-1; 9 bases are a match to TRBD2. Germline assignment: CDR1 FNHDT and CDR2 SITEND (reference sequence). The CDR3 has 14 residues. The trim removed 4 bases at V and 2 bases at J, leaving 1 base unmatched. The CDR3 DNA, read in part, is TGTGCCAGCAGTCGGACTGGGGACTATGCT. As protein: CASSRTGDYA. The whole CDR3 protein reads CASSRTGDYAEQFF.

Of note for this clone: Gene names refer to mouse genes. With the read ending 4 residues before the CDR3 end, the germline J gene is used to fill in that end. This chain uses TRBV31 with TRBJ2-1, with 9 bases aligning to TRBD2. Unmatched junction bases numbered 2, after V lost 3 bases and J lost 2 bases. Germline CDR1 is GKSSPN and CDR2 is SITVG. The CDR3 spans 14 residues. Incomplete CDR3 DNA: TGTGCCTGGAGGGACTGGGGTCACTATGCT. This translates into CAWRDWGHYA. The whole CDR3 is CAWRDWGHYAEQFF.

In its sample, this clone was seen a few times. Any gene name here is a mouse gene name. The read ends 4 residues early relative to the CDR3; the germline J gene fills the gap. The J gene is TRBJ2-5, the V gene TRBV1; D is possibly TRBD2 (6 bases). The CDR3 runs to 14 residues. Germline V lookup: CDR1 NSQYPW, CDR2 LRSPGD (reference sequence). V was pared by 6 bases and J by 0 bases, with 10 bases between. The DNA read from the CDR3 is TGCACCTGCAGGGCTGGGGATAACCAAGAC. It encodes CTCRAGDNQD. The full-length CDR3 reads as CTCRAGDNQDTQYF.

This clone was seen a handful of times. Any gene name here is a mouse gene name. The CDR3 extends 4 residues past the end of the read, so its final part is completed from the germline J gene. The same CDR3 is also encoded by other DNA sequences in this sample. The genes are TRBV19 and TRBJ2-1; tentative D call: TRBD1 (6 bases). The germline V and J ends were trimmed by 5 bases and 1 base, with 10 bases remaining between them. The CDR3 sequence is 14 residues long. The germline V gene encodes CDR1 FNHDT and CDR2 SITEND (reference sequence). The covered CDR3 bases are TGTGCCAGCAGAAAGACAGGAAACTATGCT. It is translated as CASRKTGNYA. The complete CDR3 reads CASRKTGNYAEQFF.

This clone came up a few times. Any gene name here is a mouse gene name. The read terminates 4 residues ahead of where the CDR3 ends, so the germline J gene completes it. The same CDR3 also results from other DNA sequences found in this sample. V is TRBV1 and J is TRBJ2-5; TRBD2 aligns across 8 bases. The CDR3 spans 15 residues. Germline CDR1 reads NSQYPW; CDR2 reads LRSPGD (reference sequence). This chain's CDR3 is CTCSADGGGGDTQYF. The sequenced CDR3 bases are TGCACCTGCAGTGCAGATGGGGGGGGAGGAGAC.

Concerning this clone itself: Mouse gene names apply. The read comes to an end 4 residues before the CDR3 does, leaving the germline J gene to fill in the end. The rearrangement uses TRBV13-1 and TRBJ2-2; 10 positions match TRBD2. The CDR3 is 16 residues long. Trimming took 2 bases from V and 3 from J; bases not matched to a gene: 4. Germline V CDR1 and CDR2: NSHNY, SYGAGN. CDR3 DNA, as far as it was read: TGTGCCAGCAGTGACTGGGGGGGCGCGGACACCGGG. It specifies CASSDWGGADTG. The full CDR3 protein is CASSDWGGADTGQLYF.

On this clone itself: Mouse gene names and germline throughout. With the read ending 4 residues before the CDR3 end, the germline J gene is used to fill in that end. This chain connects TRBV13-1 to TRBJ2-3; 13 bases are a match to TRBD2. V lost 4 bases, J lost 0 bases, and 8 bases stayed unmatched. Germline loops: CDR1 NSHNY, CDR2 SYGAGN. This CDR3 is 18 amino acids long. This CDR3 is CASSLPGLGGSSAETLYF. The covered CDR3 bases are TGTGCCAGCAGTCTTCCGGGACTGGGGGGGTCTAGTGCAGAA.

This clone showed up just a few times. Gene names follow the mouse nomenclature. The read terminates 4 residues before the CDR3 end, so the remaining end is supplied by the germline J gene. The sample has other DNA sequences that encode this CDR3 too. This chain connects TRBV13-2 to TRBJ2-2; no clear D. The V gene lost 2 bases and the J gene lost 0 bases, with 2 bases spanning the gap. Germline CDR1 NNHNN, CDR2 SYGAGS (reference sequence). There are 13 residues in the CDR3. CDR3 loop: CASGDSNTGQLYF. The part of the CDR3 DNA that was read is TGTGCCAGCGGTGACTCAAACACCGGG.

This clone has just a few counts. Gene and germline names: mouse. The read is 4 residues too short to cover the CDR3 end, so that end is filled in from the germline J gene. The rearrangement uses TRBV13-1 and TRBJ2-7; TRBD1 matches 10 bases. CDR3 length: 15 residues. In germline, CDR1 is NSHNY, CDR2 SYGAGN. Trimming took 2 bases from V and 0 from J; bases not matched to a gene: 2. The part of the CDR3 DNA that was read is TGTGCCAGCAGTGAGGACAGGGGGGTCTCCTAT. Protein product: CASSEDRGVSY. The CDR3 as a whole reads CASSEDRGVSYEQYF.

Of note for this clone: Gene names and germline match the mouse. Read data end 4 residues before the CDR3 end; the end is taken from the germline J gene. In the same sample, other DNA sequences code for this CDR3. This rearrangement joins TRBV19 to TRBJ1-1; D is undetermined. With 4 bases removed from V and 0 bases from J, the gap between germline ends came to 7 bases. CDR3 length: 13 amino acids. CDR1 FNHDT and CDR2 SITEND come from the germline V gene (reference sequence). CDR3: CASSPSENTEVFF. The DNA read from the CDR3 is TGTGCCAGCAGTCCATCAGAGAACACA.

This clone has just a few counts. Genes and germline come from the mouse. The CDR3 is cut off 4 residues early in the read; its end comes from the germline J gene. The same CDR3 also results from other DNA sequences found in this sample. This chain connects TRBV13-2 to TRBJ1-2, with TRBD1 identical over 8 bases. The CDR3 sequence is 13 residues long. With V trimmed by 5 bases and J by 0 bases, 0 bases remained unmatched. The V gene's germline CDR1 is NNHNN and CDR2 SYGAGS (reference sequence). This chain's CDR3 is CASGTGANSDYTF. The covered CDR3 bases are TGTGCCAGCGGGACAGGGGCAAACTCC.

This clone was counted a few times. Gene names are the mouse ones. The CDR3 goes on 4 residues after the read ends, and that part is filled in from the germline J gene. The sample holds other DNA sequences that translate to the same CDR3. This sequence joins TRBV4 and TRBJ1-2; 8 nucleotides agree with TRBD1. V shed 5 bases, J shed 0 bases, and the junction held 2 bases outside the gene matches. There are 14 residues in the CDR3. CDR1 is LGHDT, CDR2 YNNKQL, per germline (reference sequence). The CDR3 protein is CASSNRGANSDYTF. The CDR3 DNA, read in part, is TGTGCCAGCAGCAACAGGGGGGCAAACTCC.

This clone was seen at least ten times. Germline and genes: mouse. The read falls 3 residues short of the CDR3 end, and the missing part is taken from the germline J gene. The chain has TRBV3 and TRBJ1-6; D gene uncertain. TRBJ1-6 is classed as an ORF, of uncertain function. CDR3 length: 14 amino acids. The ends were cut back, 1 base at V and 4 bases at J, with 5 bases in the middle. Germline V gene data show CDR1 as SNHLY and CDR2 as FYNGKV (reference sequence). Incomplete CDR3 DNA: TGTGCCAGCAGCTTAGAACAGTATAATTCGCCC. It translates to CASSLEQYNSP. The complete CDR3 sequence is CASSLEQYNSPLYF.

On this clone itself: Mouse germline and gene names are used. The CDR3 sequence is CASGDPGPNTGQLYF. The DNA read from the CDR3 is TGTGCCAGCGGTGACCCAGGGCCAAACACCGGG. The J gene is TRBJ2-2, the V gene TRBV13-2; D perhaps matches TRBD1 (5 bases). The read ends 4 residues early relative to the CDR3; the germline J gene fills the gap. Per germline, CDR1 NNHNN and CDR2 SYGAGS (reference sequence). Trimming pared 2 bases from V and 0 bases from J, leaving 8 bases between. The length of the CDR3 is 15 residues.

This clone has just a few counts. The listed genes are named as in mouse. The CDR3 end falls 4 residues outside the read, so it is completed with the germline J gene. The chain links TRBV14 to TRBJ2-5, with 7 positions matching TRBD2. From germline, CDR1 is SGHDT and CDR2 FRDEAV. J was trimmed by 2 bases and V by 5 bases; bases with no gene match: 2. The CDR3 is 13 amino acids. CDR3 loop: CASRDWRQDTQYF. CDR3 bases read: TGTGCCAGCAGGGACTGGCGCCAAGAC.

This clone was seen more than once but under ten times. Each gene name is a mouse one. The DNA ends 4 residues before the CDR3 does, and the rest of the CDR3 is filled in from the germline J gene. V usage is TRBV13-2 and J usage is TRBJ2-1; 13 positions agree with TRBD2. The CDR3 sequence is 16 residues long. Per germline, CDR1 NNHNN and CDR2 SYGAGS (reference sequence). V shed 0 bases, J shed 6 bases, and the junction held 3 bases outside the gene matches. The sequenced part of the CDR3 DNA is TGTGCCAGCGGTGATGGGACTGGGGGGGCGAGTGCT. Translating gives CASGDGTGGASA. The whole CDR3 region reads CASGDGTGGASAEQFF.